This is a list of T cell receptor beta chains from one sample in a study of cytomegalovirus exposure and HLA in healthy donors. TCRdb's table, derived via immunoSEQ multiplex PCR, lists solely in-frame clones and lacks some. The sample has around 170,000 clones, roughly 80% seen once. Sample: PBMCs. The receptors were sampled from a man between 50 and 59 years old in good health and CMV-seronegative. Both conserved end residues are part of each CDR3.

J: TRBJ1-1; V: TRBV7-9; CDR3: CSSSSSPEAFF
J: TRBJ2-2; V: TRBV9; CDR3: CASARGLTNTGELFF
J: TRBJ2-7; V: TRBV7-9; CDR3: CASSPGPGQGQYEQYF
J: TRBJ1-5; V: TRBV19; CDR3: CASSIGRQGEVQPQHF
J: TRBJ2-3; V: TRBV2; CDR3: CASSYVGGITDTQYF
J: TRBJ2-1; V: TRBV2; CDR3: CASRAGSYINEQFF
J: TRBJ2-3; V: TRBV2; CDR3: CASRRSRPLAGTTDTQYF
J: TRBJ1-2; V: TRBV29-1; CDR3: CSVEDRQYGYTF
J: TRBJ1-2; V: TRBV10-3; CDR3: CAIGGREGYGYTF
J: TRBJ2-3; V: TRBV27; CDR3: CASSPGGAPDTQYF
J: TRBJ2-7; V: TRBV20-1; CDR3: CSATGEREQYF
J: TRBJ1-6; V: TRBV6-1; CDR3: CASSPGTGLIF
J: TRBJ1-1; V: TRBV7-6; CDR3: CASSLDPGGTEAFF
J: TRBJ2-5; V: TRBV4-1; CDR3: CASSQTRDSKETQYF
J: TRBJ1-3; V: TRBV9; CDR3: CASSVLSSGNTIYF
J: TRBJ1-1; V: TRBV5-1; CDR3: CASSSTGQNTEAFF
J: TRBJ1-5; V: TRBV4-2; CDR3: CASSQEDRRDQPQHF
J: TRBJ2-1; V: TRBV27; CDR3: CASSIALYNEQFF
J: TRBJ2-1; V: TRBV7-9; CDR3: CASSSAGGALREQFF
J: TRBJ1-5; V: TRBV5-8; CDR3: CASSPMGRIDSNQPQHF
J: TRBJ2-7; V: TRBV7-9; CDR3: CSSSAGTGVSYEQYF
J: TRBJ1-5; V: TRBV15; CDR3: CATSSGVGNNQPQHF
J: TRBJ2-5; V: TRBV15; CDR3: CATKRQGPTQYF
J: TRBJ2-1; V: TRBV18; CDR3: CASSQPGAERNEQFF
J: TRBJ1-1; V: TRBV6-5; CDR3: CASSSVGQKAFF
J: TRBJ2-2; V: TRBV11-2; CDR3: CASSPAGQVTGELFF
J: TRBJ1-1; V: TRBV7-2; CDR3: CASSLVAGGNTEAFF
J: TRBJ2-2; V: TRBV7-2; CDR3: CASSFSPSGRGELFF